These 25 T cell receptor beta chains were all obtained from the same sample, sequenced in a study of siplizumab effects on memory and regulatory T cells. Sequenced by immunoSEQ multiplex PCR; TCRdb stores in-frame clones only, minus some. The sample includes around 94,000 clones, roughly nine tenths of them seen just once. Sample: CD4+ T cells sorted from blood. Receptor source: a human donor in good health.

The chain couples TRBV27 to TRBJ1-5; D is unclear. Germline V gene data show CDR1 as MNHEY and CDR2 as SMNVEV (reference sequence). Between the trimmed V and J ends, which lost 3 bases and 5 bases, there was a span of 8 bases. This CDR3 spans 13 amino acids. CDR3 region: CASSFRWDQPQHF. DNA of the CDR3: TGTGCCAGCAGTTTTAGGTGGGATCAGCCCCAGCATTTT.

In nucleotides, the CDR3 is TGTGCCAGCAGAAGGGGGACAGTTACCTACGAGCAGTACTTC. Amino acid sequence: CASRRGTVTYEQYF. This chain uses TRBV28 with TRBJ2-7; TRBD1 matches at 7 bases. There are 14 residues in the CDR3. Germline CDR1 reads MDHEN; CDR2 reads SYDVKM. Trimming took 6 bases from V and 2 from J; bases not matched to a gene: 7. Supplemented by reference TRBV28 and TRBJ2-7, the full variable domain reads DVKVTQSSRYLVKRTGEKVFLECVQDMDHENMFWYRQDPGLGLRLIYFSYDVKMKEKGDIPEGYSVSREKKERFSLILESASTNQTSMYLCASRRGTVTYEQYFGPGTRLTVT.

This chain uses TRBV11-2 with TRBJ2-4; 10 positions match TRBD1. This CDR3 comprises 19 residues. Trimming took 2 bases from V and 2 from J; bases not matched to a gene: 12. The germline V gene has CDR1 SGHAT and CDR2 FQNNGV. CDR3 DNA sequence: TGTGCCAGCAGCTTACGACAGGGGGCCGGAAGGGGGTCCAAAAACATTCAGTACTTC. Translated: CASSLRQGAGRGSKNIQYF.

A remark on this clone: The junction and the germline gene differ at one end; a read error may be behind it. This sequence joins TRBV28 and TRBJ2-7, with a weak D call TRBD2 (6 bases). There are 12 residues in the CDR3. Germline CDR1 is MDHEN and CDR2 is SYDVKM. In DNA, the CDR3 is TGTGCCAGCAGCGCCTCGGGTCTAGGCGGGGCCTTC. It codes for CASSASGLGGAF.

The chain links TRBV5-4 to TRBJ2-1; no clear D gene. Germline V CDR1 and CDR2: SGHNT, YYREEE (reference sequence). The V end lost 4 bases, the J end lost 7 bases, and 15 bases lay between the germline ends. There are 14 residues in the CDR3. CDR3 residues: CASSQDGIGNEQFF. For the CDR3, the DNA is TGTGCCAGCAGCCAAGATGGAATCGGGAATGAGCAGTTCTTC.

The chain couples TRBV9 to TRBJ2-2; 14 bases match TRBD2. This CDR3 contains 18 residues. Germline assignment: CDR1 SGDLS and CDR2 YYNGEE. V shed 3 bases, J shed 0 bases, and the junction held 4 bases outside the gene matches. The CDR3 loop is CASSGGLAGVSNTGELFF. The CDR3 DNA reads TGTGCCAGCAGCGGGGGACTAGCGGGAGTTTCGAACACCGGGGAGCTGTTTTTT.

CDR3 sequence (DNA): TGTGCCAGCAGCCGGGGGGCGGGGGAGAGCTCCTACAATGAGCAGTTCTTC. Translation gives CASSRGAGESSYNEQFF. This chain links TRBV5-4 with TRBJ2-1, with D tentatively TRBD2 (7 bases). The CDR3 extends over 17 amino acids. V dropped 4 bases and J dropped 0 bases, with 17 bases sitting between them. Germline CDR1 is SGHNT and CDR2 is YYREEE (reference sequence).

The chain has TRBV27 and TRBJ1-1, with 10 bases aligning to TRBD1. Germline assignment: CDR1 MNHEY and CDR2 SMNVEV (reference sequence). This CDR3 is built from 13 residues. V was pared by 6 bases and J by 9 bases, with 7 bases of the junction left unmatched. The CDR3 protein is CASRVTGGWKAFF. The CDR3 nucleotides are TGTGCCAGCAGAGTGACAGGGGGCTGGAAAGCTTTCTTT.

This rearrangement joins TRBV5-1 to TRBJ2-2; 11 bases map to TRBD2. The CDR3 consists of 17 residues. With 4 bases clipped from V and 0 bases from J, the junction kept 5 bases outside the gene matches. Looked up from germline, CDR1 is SGHRS and CDR2 is YFSETQ. The DNA for the CDR3 is TGCGCCAGCAGCGGAGTTAGCGGGAGGGCGAACACCGGGGAGCTGTTTTTT. Its protein is CASSGVSGRANTGELFF.

The genes are TRBV25-1 and TRBJ1-4, with D unclear. Trimming removed 6 bases at V and 7 bases at J, with 9 bases between. Germline V gene sequence: CDR1 MGHDK, CDR2 SYGVNS. The CDR3 sequence is 12 residues long. The CDR3 coding sequence is TGTGCCAGCAGAGGTACGAGTGAAAAACTGTTTTTT. Residues: CASRGTSEKLFF.

V is TRBV7-2 and J is TRBJ2-1, with 14 bases identical to TRBD2. The CDR3 length is 20 residues. The germline gives CDR1 SGHTA, CDR2 FQGNSA. Losses at the gene ends were 0 bases for V and 0 bases for J; bases not matched to a gene: 7. In nucleotides, the CDR3 is TGTGCCAGCAGCTTAGCACGACTAGCGGGAGGGGAGGGCTCCTACAATGAGCAGTTCTTC. It translates to CASSLARLAGGEGSYNEQFF.

With respect to this clone: In the same sample, other DNA sequences code for this CDR3. The chain carries TRBV28 and TRBJ2-7, with D unresolved. Trimming took off 1 base at V and 4 bases at J, with 5 bases between the two ends. Germline V gene lookup returns CDR1 MDHEN and CDR2 SYDVKM. The CDR3 length is 12 residues. In nucleotides, the CDR3 is TGTGCCAGCAGTTTATTGGGTTACGAGCAGTACTTC. Protein: CASSLLGYEQYF. Full variable domain (remainder filled in from reference TRBV28 and TRBJ2-7): DVKVTQSSRYLVKRTGEKVFLECVQDMDHENMFWYRQDPGLGLRLIYFSYDVKMKEKGDIPEGYSVSREKKERFSLILESASTNQTSMYLCASSLLGYEQYFGPGTRLTVT.

This clone has just one count. The rearrangement links TRBV14 to TRBJ2-7, with D possibly called TRBD1 or TRBD2 (5 bases each). Between the trimmed V and J ends, which lost 5 bases and 4 bases, there was a span of 12 bases. Germline V lookup: CDR1 SGHDN, CDR2 FVKESK. CDR3 length equals 13 residues. The CDR3 sequence: CASSFGARYEQYF. CDR3 bases: TGTGCCAGCAGCTTCGGGGCAAGATACGAGCAGTACTTC.

A note on this clone: The junction and the germline gene differ at one end; a read error may be behind it. The chain is built from TRBV6-1 and TRBJ2-4; D uncertain. Looked up from germline, CDR1 is MNHNS and CDR2 is SASEGT. The length of the CDR3 is 12 residues. CDR3 DNA sequence: TGTGCCAGCAGAGAAGCCAAAAACATTCAGTACTTC. This encodes CASREAKNIQYF.

The chain combines TRBV7-2 with TRBJ2-7; a possible D gene is TRBD1 (6 bases). The ends were cut back, 4 bases at V and 6 bases at J, with 10 bases in the middle. Per the germline V gene, CDR1 is SGHTA and CDR2 is FQGNSA. The CDR3 length is 12 residues. In DNA form, the CDR3 reads TGTGCCAGCAGCTCCCCCAGGGGCGAGCAGTACTTC. Its translation: CASSSPRGEQYF.

The V and J genes are TRBV2 and TRBJ2-1; 9 positions agree with TRBD2. Germline CDR1 reads SNHLY; CDR2 reads FYNNEI. This CDR3 comprises 15 residues. With 6 bases clipped from V and 7 bases from J, the junction kept 10 bases outside the gene matches. The CDR3 here is CASRLTNLAGNEQFF. In nucleotides, the CDR3 is TGTGCCAGCAGGTTGACTAATCTAGCGGGGAATGAGCAGTTCTTC.

V usage is TRBV7-2 and J usage is TRBJ2-1; 9 nucleotides agree with TRBD2. V trimming: 3 bases; J trimming: 8 bases; junction bases outside the gene matches: 5. The CDR3 spans 14 residues. CDR1 is SGHTA, CDR2 FQGNSA, per germline. The CDR3 bases are TGTGCCAGCAGCTTGAGCGGGAGGTTCTATGAGCAGTTCTTC. Protein: CASSLSGRFYEQFF.

The V and J genes are TRBV6-1 and TRBJ1-1; no reliable D call. Germline loops: CDR1 MNHNS, CDR2 SASEGT. CDR3 length: 11 residues. V was cut by 4 bases and J by 11 bases, with 11 bases left in between. This CDR3 reads CASSANQWAFF. CDR3 DNA: TGTGCCAGCAGTGCTAACCAGTGGGCTTTCTTT.

The chain joins TRBV7-7 to TRBJ2-1; a weak D match, TRBD2 (5 bases). CDR1 is SSHAT and CDR2 is FNYEAQ in the germline V gene (reference sequence). V lost 4 bases and J 6 bases, leaving 13 bases between the germline ends. This CDR3 has 14 amino acids. CDR3 amino acids: CASSSSGGSNEQFF. CDR3 nucleotides: TGTGCCAGCAGCTCCAGCGGTGGTTCCAATGAGCAGTTCTTC.

The rearrangement joins TRBV6-1 to TRBJ2-7; TRBD1 aligns across 9 bases. Germline lookup yields CDR1 MNHNS and CDR2 SASEGT. J gave up 5 bases and V 5 bases, and 4 bases lay outside the gene matches. The CDR3 runs to 13 residues. This CDR3 reads CASSRTGANEQYF. The CDR3 DNA is TGTGCCAGCAGTAGGACAGGGGCCAACGAGCAGTACTTC.

V and J are TRBV4-2 and TRBJ2-2; 12 nucleotides line up with TRBD2. Germline values: CDR1 LGHNA, CDR2 YNFKEQ. The length of the CDR3 is 17 residues. V trimming: 0 bases; J trimming: 8 bases; junction bases outside the gene matches: 7. The CDR3 spells CASSQEGLAGGPGELFF. The DNA of the CDR3 is TGTGCCAGCAGCCAAGAAGGGCTAGCGGGAGGGCCGGGGGAGCTGTTTTTT.

The chain couples TRBV6-6 to TRBJ1-3; D unclear. CDR1 MNHNY and CDR2 SVGAGI come from the germline V gene (reference sequence). The CDR3 length is 11 residues. Trimming stripped 2 bases from V and 7 bases from J, with 3 bases between. The CDR3 is CASSYRNTIYF. The CDR3 DNA sequence: TGTGCCAGCAGTTACCGGAACACCATATATTTT.

The gene calls are TRBV11-3 and TRBJ2-5; 11 bases fit TRBD2. Germline V gives CDR1 SGHNT, CDR2 YENEEA. V shed 4 bases, J shed 2 bases, and the junction held 9 bases outside the gene matches. The CDR3 sequence is 17 residues long. In DNA form, the CDR3 reads TGTGCCAGCAGCTCGGGGGTAGCGGGAGGGGTGCAAGAGACCCAGTACTTC. It translates to CASSSGVAGGVQETQYF.

The chain couples TRBV7-2 to TRBJ1-1; TRBD1 matches 9 bases. Germline assignment: CDR1 SGHTA and CDR2 FQGNSA. The CDR3 spans 18 residues. Unmatched junction bases numbered 8, after V lost 0 bases and J lost 0 bases. CDR3 in DNA: TGTGCCAGCAGCTTAGCCCCGGGACAGGGAGTGATGAACACTGAAGCTTTCTTT. Translating gives CASSLAPGQGVMNTEAFF.

This clone was seen once. The V call is TRBV27, the J call TRBJ1-2; the match to TRBD1 covers 9 bases. The CDR3 has 15 residues. Germline CDR1 is MNHEY and CDR2 is SMNVEV (reference sequence). V shed 5 bases and J 6 bases; nucleotides not matched to a gene: 10. The CDR3: CASSPITGTGHGYTF. CDR3 coding DNA: TGTGCCAGCAGTCCGATCACCGGGACAGGGCATGGCTACACCTTC.